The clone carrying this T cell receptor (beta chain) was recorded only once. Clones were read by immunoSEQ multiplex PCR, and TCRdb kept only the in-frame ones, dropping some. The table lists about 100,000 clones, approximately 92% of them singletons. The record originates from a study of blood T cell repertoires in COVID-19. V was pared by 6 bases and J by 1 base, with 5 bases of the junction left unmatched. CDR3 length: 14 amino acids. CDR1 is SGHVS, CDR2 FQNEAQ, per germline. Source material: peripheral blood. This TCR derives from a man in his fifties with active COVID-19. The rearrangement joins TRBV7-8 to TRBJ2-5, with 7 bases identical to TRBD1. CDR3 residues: CASSRRGLQETQYF. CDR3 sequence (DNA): TGTGCCAGCAGTCGTAGGGGGCTCCAAGAGACCCAGTACTTC.